The 10 T cell receptor beta chains reported below all come from one sample, sequenced in a study of control samples from healthy donors and cancer patients. This table comes from immunoSEQ multiplex PCR, and its TCRdb copy is limited to in-frame clones, with some not included. The table lists about 55,000 clones, roughly 87% of them singletons, with 3.5% to 4.5% in the top ten. Sequenced sample: blood. These receptor sequences come from a man aged 50-59 years in good health.

The genes are TRBV4-1 and TRBJ2-2; TRBD2 matches at 7 bases. V shed 3 bases and J 0 bases; nucleotides not matched to a gene: 1. The germline V gene has CDR1 MGHRA and CDR2 YSYEKL. The CDR3 extends over 15 amino acids. The CDR3 DNA reads as TGCGCCAGCAGCCAGGGACTATCGAACACCGGGGAGCTGTTTTTT. Protein: CASSQGLSNTGELFF.

The rearrangement links TRBV6-5 to TRBJ2-5, with 10 positions matching TRBD2. Germline CDR1 is MNHEY and CDR2 is SVGAGI. V shed 9 bases, J shed 3 bases, and the junction held 4 bases outside the gene matches. This CDR3 comprises 13 residues. DNA for the CDR3: TGTGCCAGTGGACTAGCGGTAGAAGAGACCCAGTACTTC. Translated: CASGLAVEETQYF.

This chain joins TRBV27 and TRBJ1-1; 9 bases line up with TRBD1. Germline V gives CDR1 MNHEY, CDR2 SMNVEV (reference sequence). The J segment lost 5 bases and the V segment lost 6 bases, leaving 7 bases of the junction unmatched. The length of the CDR3 is 14 residues. CDR3 in DNA: TGTGCCAGCAGCTTACAGGGGGCCGGGACTGAAGCTTTCTTT. Its protein is CASSLQGAGTEAFF.

The chain couples TRBV7-9 to TRBJ2-7; D is possibly TRBD1 (6 bases). V was pared by 5 bases and J by 2 bases, with 10 bases between. The CDR3 extends over 13 amino acids. The germline V gene encodes CDR1 SEHNR and CDR2 FQNEAQ (reference sequence). The CDR3 spells CASSPDRTYEQYF. CDR3 in DNA: TGTGCCAGCAGCCCCGACAGGACCTACGAGCAGTACTTC.

V and J are TRBV7-2 and TRBJ2-3; TRBD1 matches at 9 bases. With V trimmed by 1 base and J by 4 bases, 3 bases remained unmatched. The CDR3 runs to 15 residues. From germline, CDR1 is SGHTA and CDR2 FQGNSA. The CDR3 loop is CASSLVGQGSDTQYF. CDR3 sequence (DNA): TGTGCCAGCAGCTTAGTGGGACAGGGATCAGATACGCAGTATTTT.

The V and J genes are TRBV29-1 and TRBJ2-1; a possible D gene is TRBD2 (5 bases). Germline V gene data show CDR1 as SQVTM and CDR2 as ANQGSEA. Trimming took 3 bases from V and 4 from J, leaving 10 bases between them. CDR3 length equals 13 residues. The CDR3 coding sequence is TGCAGCGTTGAGGGAGTACTGTACAATGAGCAGTTCTTC. As protein: CSVEGVLYNEQFF.

J is TRBJ1-2 and V is TRBV28; TRBD1 is a possible D gene (5 bases). This CDR3 region has 13 residues. The V end lost 6 bases, the J end lost 4 bases, and 12 bases lay between the germline ends. CDR1 and CDR2 from the germline V gene are MDHEN and SYDVKM. The chain's CDR3 is CASRFGGGYGYTF. The CDR3, as DNA: TGTGCCAGCAGATTCGGGGGGGGCTATGGCTACACCTTC.

The table lists this clone with a few counts. V is TRBV7-3 and J is TRBJ2-1; TRBD2 might be the D (5 bases). V was pared by 5 bases and J by 6 bases, with 11 bases between. The CDR3 runs to 13 residues. The germline gives CDR1 SGHTA, CDR2 FQGTGA. Here the CDR3 reads CASSARGRNEQFF. CDR3 nucleotides: TGTGCCAGCAGCGCCAGAGGGCGCAATGAGCAGTTCTTC.

The chain is built from TRBV4-1 and TRBJ2-1; D may be TRBD1 (6 bases). Germline V CDR1 and CDR2: MGHRA, YSYEKL. CDR3 length equals 15 residues. The V end lost 0 bases, the J end lost 5 bases, and 11 bases lay between the germline ends. For the CDR3, the DNA is TGCGCCAGCAGCCAAGACCGGACAGTGAACAATGAGCAGTTCTTC. This sequence encodes CASSQDRTVNNEQFF.

In its sample, this clone was seen once. This chain connects TRBV6-5 to TRBJ2-3, with D unclear. The CDR3 contains 11 residues. CDR1 and CDR2 (germline): MNHEY, SVGAGI. V lost 10 bases and J lost 5, with 10 bases in between. The chain's CDR3 is CATSPGDTQYF. The DNA of the CDR3 is TGTGCCACCTCTCCTGGAGATACGCAGTATTTT.